A selection of T cell receptor beta chains follows, all from one sample in a study of blood T cell repertoires in COVID-19. Only in-frame clones appear in the TCRdb table, and some are missing; sequencing was by immunoSEQ multiplex PCR. Of about 220,000 clones in the sample, roughly 83% are singletons; the top ten hold approximately 1.3%. Sequencing input: PBMCs or T cells enriched from blood (not recorded which). The receptors were sampled from a woman in her thirties or forties with acute COVID-19. The CDR3 runs from the conserved cysteine through the conserved F or W. D genes are given only for firm matches. A clone size is listed for some rows: how often the clone was seen (once, few, many), or a class if it is expanded.

>.|TRBJ1-2|TRBV18|.
TGTGCCAGCTCACCCAGATTAGACAGAACCCTGGATGGCTACACCTTC
CASSPRLDRTLDGYTF
>.|TRBJ2-4|TRBV6-1|TRBD2
TGTGCCAGCAGTGACCCGACTAGCGGGAAAGCCAAAAACATTCAGTACTTC
CASSDPTSGKAKNIQYF
>.|TRBJ1-4|TRBV7-2|TRBD1
TGTGCCAGCAGCTTAACAGGGGGCCGTAATGAAAAACTGTTTTTT
CASSLTGGRNEKLFF
>.|TRBJ1-1|TRBV19|.
TGTGCCAGTCTAGCACAGGGGAACACTGAAGCTTTCTTT
CASLAQGNTEAFF
>.|TRBJ2-7|TRBV5-1|TRBD2
TGCGCCAGCAGCTCCGTGGGAGGGGACGAGCAGTACTTC
CASSSVGGDEQYF
>.|TRBJ2-1|TRBV5-8|TRBD2
TGTGCCAGCAGCTTGGGGGCAGTTTGGCTAGCGGGAATTGAGCAGTTCTTC
CASSLGAVWLAGIEQFF
>.|TRBJ1-2|TRBV28|.
TGTGCCAGCAGTGCAACAGTGCCCATAGGAGGCTACACCTTC
CASSATVPIGGYTF
>.|TRBJ2-3|TRBV29-1|.
TGCAGCGTTGGGACGGGAGTGTCGTCTCCGCAGTATTTT
CSVGTGVSSPQYF
>.|TRBJ1-5|TRBV3-1/TRBV3-2|TRBD1
TGTGCCAGCAGCGCACAGGGGGCACATCAGCCCCAGCATTTT
CASSAQGAHQPQHF
>once|TRBJ2-3|TRBV3-1/TRBV3-2|.
TGTGCCAGCAGCCAAGACAGGGGAGATACGCAGTATTTT
CASSQDRGDTQYF
>.|TRBJ2-1|TRBV18|.
TGTGCCAGCTCAGCCGGGACTCCCCTCAATGAGCAGTTCTTC
CASSAGTPLNEQFF